The 19 T cell receptor beta chains below all came from one sample that was sequenced in a study of blood T cell repertoires in COVID-19. The method was immunoSEQ multiplex PCR; TCRdb's version includes in-frame clones alone and lacks a portion of them. The table shows fewer than 300,000 clones, with 88% occurring only once. Sequenced material: peripheral blood. The receptors come from a man in his 60s who had recovered from COVID-19.

The chain is built from TRBV6-4 and TRBJ2-7; possible D gene TRBD2, 6 bases. The V gene lost 4 bases and the J gene lost 3 bases, with 13 bases spanning the gap. Germline lookup yields CDR1 MRHNA and CDR2 SNTAGT. The CDR3 is 14 amino acids. The CDR3 bases are TGTGCCAGCAGTGCCGGCGGGGACGGCTACGAGCAGTACTTC. It specifies CASSAGGDGYEQYF.

Details on this clone: The sample has other DNA sequences that encode this CDR3 too. This chain joins TRBV15 and TRBJ1-2, with D tentatively TRBD1 (5 bases). Trimming cost V 1 base and J 5 bases, with 11 bases left between them. The CDR3 totals 14 residues. The germline CDR1 and CDR2 sequences are LNHNV and YYDKDF (reference sequence). CDR3: CATSRGGVGYGYTF. Written as DNA, the CDR3 is TGTGCCACCAGCAGAGGGGGCGTGGGATATGGCTACACCTTC.

The J gene is TRBJ2-5, the V gene TRBV24-1; D is perhaps TRBD2 (6 bases). The ends were cut back, 4 bases at V and 5 bases at J, with 13 bases in the middle. The CDR3 covers 14 residues. In germline, CDR1 is KGHDR, CDR2 SFDVKD. The CDR3 loop reads CATSDQPGEETQYF. CDR3 in DNA: TGTGCCACCAGTGACCAACCGGGGGAGGAGACCCAGTACTTC.

The V call is TRBV11-3, the J call TRBJ2-3; TRBD1 agrees at 10 bases. CDR1 and CDR2 from the germline V gene are SGHNT and YENEEA. J gave up 6 bases and V 1 base, and 4 bases lay outside the gene matches. The CDR3 consists of 15 residues. The CDR3 here is CASSLGQGALDTQYF. In DNA, the CDR3 is TGTGCCAGCAGCTTAGGACAGGGGGCTTTGGATACGCAGTATTTT.

The genes are TRBV10-1 and TRBJ2-5; 10 bases agree with TRBD2. Germline V gene lookup returns CDR1 WNHNN and CDR2 SYGVQD (reference sequence). The trim removed 0 bases at V and 3 bases at J, leaving 7 bases unmatched. The CDR3 consists of 17 residues. In DNA, the CDR3 is TGCGCCAGCAGTGAGTCACCCTTAGCGGGGGGCGAAGAGACCCAGTACTTC. This gives the protein CASSESPLAGGEETQYF.

The J gene is TRBJ1-4, the V gene TRBV11-2; TRBD1 might be the D (5 bases). V lost 2 bases, J lost 7 bases, and 14 bases lay in between. This CDR3 contains 15 residues. Germline-derived CDR1 and CDR2 are SGHAT and FQNNGV. CDR3 nucleotide sequence: TGTGCCAGCAGCTTACAAGGGGAGGTATTTGAAAAACTGTTTTTT. Its protein is CASSLQGEVFEKLFF.

The rearrangement joins TRBV5-6 to TRBJ1-2; possible D gene TRBD1, 5 bases. From germline, CDR1 is SGHDT and CDR2 YYEEEE. Trimming removed 1 base at V and 1 base at J, with 11 bases between. The CDR3 has 15 residues. CDR3 region: CASSLISGDNYGYTF. The DNA for the CDR3 is TGTGCCAGCAGCTTGATATCGGGGGATAACTATGGCTACACCTTC.

This clone was picked up a small number of times. The chain combines TRBV9 with TRBJ1-2; 7 bases are a match to TRBD1. The V segment lost 3 bases and the J segment 6 bases; nucleotides outside the gene matches: 5. CDR3 length equals 13 residues. Germline CDR1 is SGDLS and CDR2 is YYNGEE. The CDR3 reads CASSEIGGNGYTF. The CDR3, as DNA: TGTGCCAGCAGCGAAATAGGGGGCAATGGCTACACCTTC.

J is TRBJ2-1 and V is TRBV18; 11 bases line up with TRBD2. J lost 5 bases, V lost 2 bases, and 2 bases had no gene match. This CDR3 is built from 15 residues. The germline V gene has CDR1 KGHSH and CDR2 LQKENI. The CDR3 DNA follows: TGTGCCAGCTCACCAGGGACTAGCGGAAACAATGAGCAGTTCTTC. This codes for CASSPGTSGNNEQFF.

This chain connects TRBV6-6 to TRBJ2-1; 9 bases are a match to TRBD1. CDR1 and CDR2 (germline): MNHNY, SVGAGI (reference sequence). This CDR3 has 14 amino acids. The V and J ends lost 6 bases and 2 bases, in that order; junction bases with no gene match: 2. Written as DNA, the CDR3 is TGTGCCAGCAGGACAGGGGGTCCCTACAATGAGCAGTTCTTC. The encoded protein is CASRTGGPYNEQFF.

The rearrangement joins TRBV18 to TRBJ1-2, with TRBD1 identical over 11 bases. Germline CDR1 is KGHSH and CDR2 is LQKENI. The length of the CDR3 is 19 residues. V dropped 3 bases and J dropped 4; count of bases not matched to a gene: 16. Written as DNA, the CDR3 is TGTGCCAGCTCACCGATCCAATTGGGACAGGGGGTTATGGGCTATGGCTACACCTTC. This codes for CASSPIQLGQGVMGYGYTF.

This clone was seen more than once but under ten times. The rearrangement joins TRBV5-1 to TRBJ2-2; TRBD1 matches at 10 bases. The CDR3 is 18 residues long. J gave up 4 bases and V 4 bases, and 13 bases lay outside the gene matches. The germline V gene has CDR1 SGHRS and CDR2 YFSETQ. CDR3 residues: CASSPNPPGTGATGELFF. CDR3 bases: TGCGCCAGCAGCCCCAACCCCCCGGGGACAGGGGCCACCGGGGAGCTGTTTTTT.

The chain recombines TRBV5-4 with TRBJ2-5, with 9 bases lining up with TRBD2. Germline V lookup: CDR1 SGHNT, CDR2 YYREEE (reference sequence). Trimming at V came to 0 bases and at J to 1 base, leaving 7 bases not matched to a gene. This CDR3 region has 17 residues. The CDR3 sequence: CASSLESSRGGQETQYF. CDR3 sequence (DNA): TGTGCCAGCAGCTTGGAATCCTCGCGGGGGGGCCAAGAGACCCAGTACTTC.

The chain's CDR3 is CASSPTGKLANEQFF. DNA of the CDR3: TGTGCCAGCAGCCCTACAGGGAAGTTGGCCAATGAGCAGTTCTTC. This chain uses TRBV7-3 with TRBJ2-1, with D perhaps TRBD1 (6 bases). CDR3 length equals 15 residues. Germline V gene lookup returns CDR1 SGHTA and CDR2 FQGTGA. V shed 5 bases and J shed 6 bases, with 17 bases lying between them.

V is TRBV4-2 and J is TRBJ1-5; 8 positions match TRBD1. The germline V gene encodes CDR1 LGHNA and CDR2 YNFKEQ. The CDR3 spans 16 residues. V was clipped by 4 bases and J by 6 bases; unmatched bases: 11. This CDR3 reads CASSPSPTGGIQPQHF. In DNA, the CDR3 is TGTGCCAGCAGCCCATCCCCCACAGGGGGAATTCAGCCCCAGCATTTT.

In this sample, this clone turned up a few times. This rearrangement joins TRBV19 to TRBJ2-3, with TRBD2 matching 9 bases. Germline CDR1 LNHDA, CDR2 SQIVND (reference sequence). This CDR3 is 16 amino acids long. The J segment lost 3 bases and the V segment lost 4 bases, leaving 8 bases of the junction unmatched. CDR3 in DNA: TGTGCCAGTAGTAGCAGTAGCGGGGGATTGACAGATACGCAGTATTTT. Its protein product is CASSSSSGGLTDTQYF.

This clone turned up a few times. This rearrangement joins TRBV27 to TRBJ2-6; possible D gene TRBD2, 5 bases. Deletions cut 7 bases from V and 0 bases from J, with 13 bases between. CDR3 length equals 16 residues. The germline V gene encodes CDR1 MNHEY and CDR2 SMNVEV (reference sequence). As DNA, the CDR3 is TGTGCCAGCATGAGGGCCGGTGGCTCTGGGGCCAACGTCCTGACTTTC. Translation gives CASMRAGGSGANVLTF.

The genes are TRBV27 and TRBJ2-4, with TRBD1 matching 9 bases. CDR1 MNHEY and CDR2 SMNVEV come from the germline V gene (reference sequence). J gave up 1 base and V 5 bases, and 18 bases lay outside the gene matches. CDR3 length: 20 residues. In DNA, the CDR3 is TGTGCCAGCAGTGCCCAACAGGGGGCCGGGAGCTTTTGGGCCAAAAACATTCAGTACTTC. It is translated as CASSAQQGAGSFWAKNIQYF.

The chain links TRBV5-1 to TRBJ1-3, with TRBD1 identical over 10 bases. V trimming: 0 bases; J trimming: 4 bases; junction bases outside the gene matches: 4. The CDR3 is made up of 16 amino acids. Germline CDR1 is SGHRS and CDR2 is YFSETQ. CDR3 DNA sequence: TGCGCCAGCAGCTTGGTTGTGACAGGGGGCGGAAACACCATATATTTT. It codes for CASSLVVTGGGNTIYF.